The clone carrying this TCR beta chain was seen repeatedly, ten times or more. The ends lost 0 bases at V and 5 bases at J; junction bases unmatched: 10. This CDR3 is 16 amino acids long. From germline, CDR1 is DFQATT and CDR2 SNEGSKA (reference sequence). The sample originates from a study of T cells in Graves' hyperthyroidism and ophthalmopathy. Authors of the study amplified TCR beta CDR3 regions from RNA transcripts. HTBI primers drove first-round RT-PCR of the TCR CDR3. One entry per CDR3 protein results from TCRdb running MiXCR on the multiplex PCR reads. The data show hundreds of thousands of distinct CDR3 sequences, 20% seen once.

This chain joins TRBV20-1 and TRBJ2-5, with TRBD2 identical over 9 bases. Source material: blood. The sequence derives from a man aged 35 to 55 with Graves' ophthalmopathy. Here the CDR3 DNA reads TGCAGTGCTAGAGAGGCTAGCGGGGCTCTTATGGAGACCCAGTACTTC. Amino acids: CSAREASGALMETQYF.